These 11 T cell receptor beta chains were all obtained from the same sample, sequenced in a study of cytomegalovirus exposure and HLA in healthy donors (dated by TCRdb to the late 2010s). The library was produced with the immunoSEQ multiplex PCR assay. For the multiplex PCR, a mixture combining 60 forward primers for TCR Vbeta segments and 13 reverse primers for TCR Jbeta segments was used. TCRdb obtained this table from immuneACCESS and retained in-frame rearrangements with V and J assigned. These tables miss some clones; where compared with another copy, unresolved V genes account for less than half of the shortfall, and the remainder is unexplained. For this sample the table gives 95,000 to 150,000 clones, of which more than 65% were detected only once. More than 1.4% of the sample is taken by the ten largest. Sequences were obtained from PBMCs. These receptors all come from a woman younger than 30 in good health and CMV-seronegative.

V gene TRBV5-4 combines with J gene TRBJ2-1; 13 nucleotides agree with TRBD2. This CDR3 has 13 residues. The germline CDR1 and CDR2 sequences are SGHNT and YYREEE (reference sequence). V dropped 4 bases and J dropped 14; count of bases not matched to a gene: 6. The CDR3 loop reads CASSPGTSGVEFF. The DNA for the CDR3 is TGTGCCAGCAGCCCCGGGACTAGCGGGGTTGAGTTCTTC.

The rearrangement uses TRBV6-5 and TRBJ2-5; 7 bases line up with TRBD1. The CDR3 extends over 15 amino acids. Per the germline V gene, CDR1 is MNHEY and CDR2 is SVGAGI. After removal of 7 bases from V and 5 bases from J, the junction contained 13 bases not matched to a gene. As DNA, the CDR3 is TGTGCCAGCACTGATAGGGGGCTAGGAACTGAGACCCAGTACTTC. Protein: CASTDRGLGTETQYF.

The rearrangement joins TRBV19 to TRBJ2-3; the match to TRBD2 covers 7 bases. CDR1 and CDR2 from the germline V gene are LNHDA and SQIVND (reference sequence). Trimming cost V 6 bases and J 4 bases; bases outside gene matches: 13. The CDR3 is 16 residues long. CDR3 nucleotides: TGTGCCAGTAGCCCCCTTCAGACTAGCTCCGCAGATACGCAGTATTTT. The encoded protein is CASSPLQTSSADTQYF.

This clone came up a few times. The J gene is TRBJ2-1, the V gene TRBV4-3; 9 bases agree with TRBD2. Germline CDR1 reads LGHNA; CDR2 reads YSLEER. The J segment lost 10 bases and the V segment lost 0 bases, leaving 10 bases of the junction unmatched. The CDR3 totals 16 residues. The CDR3 reads CASSQDGAGGPGEQFF. In DNA form, the CDR3 reads TGCGCCAGCAGCCAAGATGGAGCGGGGGGCCCGGGGGAGCAGTTCTTC.

This clone was seen more than once but under ten times. The chain uses TRBV19 and TRBJ2-2, with a weak D call TRBD2 (5 bases). This CDR3 has 16 residues. The V end was cut by 6 bases, the J end by 0 bases, with 14 bases between. The germline CDR1 and CDR2 sequences are LNHDA and SQIVND (reference sequence). The chain's CDR3 is CASRAGVHPNTGELFF. The DNA for the CDR3 is TGTGCCAGTAGGGCCGGGGTGCACCCGAACACCGGGGAGCTGTTTTTT.

V gene TRBV6-5 combines with J gene TRBJ2-7; 7 bases line up with TRBD2. The V gene's germline CDR1 is MNHEY and CDR2 SVGAGI. The CDR3 covers 12 residues. The ends lost 8 bases at V and 7 bases at J; junction bases unmatched: 8. The CDR3 region is CASGEGPWEQYF. The DNA for the CDR3 is TGTGCCAGCGGGGAGGGGCCATGGGAGCAGTACTTC.

Turning to this clone: Other DNA sequences in the same sample also yield this CDR3. The V call is TRBV6-5, the J call TRBJ1-1, with TRBD1 identical over 7 bases. The trim removed 4 bases at V and 7 bases at J, leaving 15 bases unmatched. This CDR3 contains 16 residues. From germline, CDR1 is MNHEY and CDR2 SVGAGI. The CDR3 bases are TGTGCCAGCAGTTCCTTGGAGGCAGGGGGTAGGGGTGAAGCTTTCTTT. Amino acid sequence: CASSSLEAGGRGEAFF.

This chain links TRBV7-6 with TRBJ1-3; D is perhaps TRBD1 (6 bases). Per germline, CDR1 SGHVS and CDR2 FNYEAQ. The CDR3 contains 17 residues. V was shortened by 5 bases and J by 0 bases, with 17 bases between the two germline ends. The CDR3 reads CASSPRRTANSGNTIYF. In DNA, the CDR3 is TGTGCCAGCAGCCCGCGAAGGACAGCCAACTCTGGAAACACCATATATTTT.

The J gene is TRBJ1-4, the V gene TRBV18; D not certain. V lost 5 bases and J lost 5, with 9 bases in between. Per germline, CDR1 KGHSH and CDR2 LQKENI. The CDR3 runs 13 residues. The chain's CDR3 is CASSSQQNEKLFF. The CDR3, as DNA: TGTGCCAGCTCATCTCAACAGAATGAAAAACTGTTTTTT. The variable domain in full, with the rest retrieved from reference TRBV18 and TRBJ1-4, is NAGVMQNPRHLVRRRGQEARLRCSPMKGHSHVYWYRQLPEEGLKFMVYLQKENIIDESGMPKERFSAEFPKEGPSILRIQQVVRGDSAAYFCASSSQQNEKLFFGSGTQLSVL.

This clone occurred a few times. This rearrangement joins TRBV27 to TRBJ2-6; 9 nucleotides match TRBD2. The CDR3 spans 18 residues. V gave up 7 bases and J gave up 0 bases; unmatched junction bases: 10. Germline V gene data show CDR1 as MNHEY and CDR2 as SMNVEV (reference sequence). The CDR3 loop reads CASMEEAGGYSGANVLTF. The CDR3 DNA is TGTGCCAGCATGGAAGAAGCGGGAGGTTACTCTGGGGCCAACGTCCTGACTTTC. Filled out from reference TRBV27 and TRBJ2-6, the complete variable domain reads EAQVTQNPRYLITVTGKKLTVTCSQNMNHEYMSWYRQDPGLGLRQIYYSMNVEVTDKGDVPEGYKVSRKEKRNFPLILESPSPNQTSLYFCASMEEAGGYSGANVLTFGAGSRLTVL.

This clone was seen a handful of times. The chain has TRBV5-1 and TRBJ1-1; 9 nucleotides align to TRBD1. The CDR3 loop spans 14 amino acids. CDR1 is SGHRS and CDR2 is YFSETQ in the germline V gene. V shed 8 bases and J 5 bases; nucleotides not matched to a gene: 10. For the CDR3, the DNA is TGCGCCAGTGCGAGGACAGGGGATTCTACTGAAGCTTTCTTT. Protein: CASARTGDSTEAFF. The variable domain in full, with the rest retrieved from reference TRBV5-1 and TRBJ1-1, is KAGVTQTPRYLIKTRGQQVTLSCSPISGHRSVSWYQQTPGQGLQFLFEYFSETQRNKGNFPGRFSGRQFSNSRSEMNVSTLELGDSALYLCASARTGDSTEAFFGQGTRLTVV.